The next 4 T cell receptor beta chains were all read from a single sample in a study of T cells expressing NK-cell markers (dated by TCRdb to the early 2020s). The library was built by means of 5' RACE. The reads were generated on an Illumina HiSeq 2000. After the reads were reprocessed by TCRdb, one entry was made per CDR3 protein sequence, with no DNA. This sample's records show some 190,000 distinct CDR3 sequences. The ten largest make up over 20% of the sample. The sequenced material came from blood T cells: a sorted CD56 or NKG2C T cell subset, CD4+ or CD8+ T cells, or bulk PBMC T cells (not recorded which). Every receptor here comes from a man between 18 and 69 years old in good health.

The J gene is TRBJ2-5, the V gene TRBV12-3 or TRBV12-4; the D gene TCRdb calls, TRBD2, cannot be checked with no DNA. This CDR3 has 18 amino acids. The CDR3 spells CASSYGLAGVHRLQTQYF.

V usage is TRBV6-6 and J usage is TRBJ1-2. Germline loops: CDR1 MNHNY, CDR2 SVGAGI (reference sequence). This CDR3 comprises 13 residues. CDR3 loop: CASSYDPNYGYTF.

The chain is built from TRBV5-6 and TRBJ2-7. This CDR3 is built from 14 residues. CDR1 SGHDT and CDR2 YYEEEE come from the germline V gene. The CDR3 region is CASSGWVDYYEQYF.

The chain employs TRBV9 and TRBJ1-3. Germline V CDR1 and CDR2: SGDLS, YYNGEE. This CDR3 has 14 amino acids. The CDR3 region is CASGPMNSGNTIYF.